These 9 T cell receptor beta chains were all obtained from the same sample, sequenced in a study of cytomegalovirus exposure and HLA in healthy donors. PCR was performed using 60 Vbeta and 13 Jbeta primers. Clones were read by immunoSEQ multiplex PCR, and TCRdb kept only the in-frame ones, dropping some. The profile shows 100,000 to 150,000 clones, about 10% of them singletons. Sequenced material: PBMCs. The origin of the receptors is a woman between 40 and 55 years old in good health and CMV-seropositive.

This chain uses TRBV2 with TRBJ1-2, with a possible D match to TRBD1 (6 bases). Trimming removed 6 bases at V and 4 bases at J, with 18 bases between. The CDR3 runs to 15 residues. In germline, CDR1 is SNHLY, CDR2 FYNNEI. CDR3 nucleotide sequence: TGTGCCAGCAGCCCACTGACAAGGGGGGGCTATGGCTACACCTTC. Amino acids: CASSPLTRGGYGYTF. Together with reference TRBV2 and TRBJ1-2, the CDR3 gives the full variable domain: EPEVTQTPSHQVTQMGQEVILRCVPISNHLYFYWYRQILGQKVEFLVSFYNNEISEKSEIFDDQFSVERPDGSNFTLKIRSTKLEDSAMYFCASSPLTRGGYGYTFGSGTRLTVV.

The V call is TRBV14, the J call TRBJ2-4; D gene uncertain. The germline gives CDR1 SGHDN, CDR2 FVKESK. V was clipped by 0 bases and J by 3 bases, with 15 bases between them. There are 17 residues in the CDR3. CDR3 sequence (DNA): TGTGCCAGCAGCCAAGACAGAGTCGGGTACGACAAAAACATTCAGTACTTC. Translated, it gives CASSQDRVGYDKNIQYF.

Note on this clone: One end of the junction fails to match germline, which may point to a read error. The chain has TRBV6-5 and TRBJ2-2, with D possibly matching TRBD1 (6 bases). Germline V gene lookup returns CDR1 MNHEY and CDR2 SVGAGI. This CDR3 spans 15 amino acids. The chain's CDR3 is CAGSYYRDVAGELFF. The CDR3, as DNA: TGTGCCGGCAGTTACTACAGGGATGTCGCCGGGGAGCTGTTTTTT.

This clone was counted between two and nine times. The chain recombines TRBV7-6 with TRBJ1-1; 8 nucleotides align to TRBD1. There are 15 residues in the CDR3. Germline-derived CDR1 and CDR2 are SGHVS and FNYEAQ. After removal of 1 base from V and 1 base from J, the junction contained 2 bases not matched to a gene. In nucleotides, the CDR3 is TGTGCCAGCAGCTTAGGGACAGGGAGGAACACTGAAGCTTTCTTT. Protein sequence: CASSLGTGRNTEAFF.

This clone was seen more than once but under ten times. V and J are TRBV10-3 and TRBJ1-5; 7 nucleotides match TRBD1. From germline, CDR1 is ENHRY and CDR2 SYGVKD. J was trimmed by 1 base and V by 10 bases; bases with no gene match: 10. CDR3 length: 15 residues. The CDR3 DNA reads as TGTGCCACCGGGACAGTGACCCAGAGCAATCAGCCCCAGCATTTT. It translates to CATGTVTQSNQPQHF.

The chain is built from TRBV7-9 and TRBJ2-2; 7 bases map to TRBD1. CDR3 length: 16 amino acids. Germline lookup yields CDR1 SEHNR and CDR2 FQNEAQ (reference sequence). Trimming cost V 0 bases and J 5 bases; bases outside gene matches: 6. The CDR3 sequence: CASSLATGRSTGELFF. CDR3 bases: TGTGCCAGCAGCTTAGCGACAGGGCGGAGTACCGGGGAGCTGTTTTTT. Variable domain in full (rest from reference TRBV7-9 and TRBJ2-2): DTGVSQNPRHKITKRGQNVTFRCDPISEHNRLYWYRQTLGQGPEFLTYFQNEAQLEKSRLLSDRFSAERPKGSFSTLEIQRTEQGDSAMYLCASSLATGRSTGELFFGEGSRLTVL.

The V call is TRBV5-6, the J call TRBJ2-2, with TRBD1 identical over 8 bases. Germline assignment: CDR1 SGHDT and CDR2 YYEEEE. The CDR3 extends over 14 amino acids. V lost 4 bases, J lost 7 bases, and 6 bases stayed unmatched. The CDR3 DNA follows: TGTGCCAGCAGCGCGACAGGGGTTGGCGGGGAGCTGTTTTTT. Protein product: CASSATGVGGELFF.

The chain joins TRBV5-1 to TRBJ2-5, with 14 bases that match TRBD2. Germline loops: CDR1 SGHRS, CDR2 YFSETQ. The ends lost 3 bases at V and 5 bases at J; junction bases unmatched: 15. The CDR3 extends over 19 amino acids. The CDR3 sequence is CASSYGLAGGPSPSETQYF. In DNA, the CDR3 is TGCGCCAGCAGCTATGGACTAGCGGGGGGCCCATCCCCGTCGGAGACCCAGTACTTC.

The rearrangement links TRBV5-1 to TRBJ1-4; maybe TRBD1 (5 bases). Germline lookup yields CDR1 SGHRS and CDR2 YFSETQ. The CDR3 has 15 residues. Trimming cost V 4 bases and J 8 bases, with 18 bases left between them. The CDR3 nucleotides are TGCGCCAGCAGCCCGGGCGACAGTTTAGAGGAAAAACTGTTTTTT. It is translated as CASSPGDSLEEKLFF.